This TCR beta chain was documented in a study of shared clonotypes between healthy human individuals. On the study more broadly: The plates for each donor numbered three CD4 naive, three CD4 memory, two CD8 naive and one CD8 memory.

Per sorted-subset replicate PCR, input was 150 to 250 ng DNA, representing roughly 30,000 T cell genomes. Libraries were prepared by immunoSEQ multiplex PCR; TCRdb keeps only in-frame clonotypes and omits some of them. This table has 2 million to 3 million clones, 80% to 95% appearing once. Division of CD4+ cells produced a CD45RA+ naive subset and a CD45RA-negative memory subset. V was clipped by 3 bases and J by 6 bases, with 16 bases between them. This CDR3 is built from 14 residues. The germline CDR1 and CDR2 sequences are SGHKS and YYEKEE (reference sequence). The source of this sequence is a young man in good health. Some clones in this sample may be carry-over from other donors' samples. Material for sequencing was naive CD4+ T cells from PBMCs. Subset described: CD45RA+ positively selected. The J gene is TRBJ2-7, the V gene TRBV5-5; weak D call: TRBD1 (6 bases). For the CDR3, the DNA is TGTGCCAGCAGCTGGACCGGGACAAGGGCCGAGCAGTACTTC. Encoded protein: CASSWTGTRAEQYF.